A single sample gave rise to the 10 T cell receptor beta chains below, sequenced in a study of radiotherapy plus CTLA-4 blockade in lung cancer (dated by TCRdb to the late 2010s). Libraries were built with the immunoSEQ multiplex PCR assay. TCRdb's version of the immuneACCESS table is confined to in-frame rearrangements and falls short of the full clone set. An unresolved V gene accounts for under half of the shortfall where checked; the remainder is of unknown origin. The sample records 65,000 to 85,000 clones, roughly 70% of which are singletons. The biggest ten clones account for 8% to 10% of the sample. Here the sequenced sample was peripheral blood, taken from a patient treated with radiotherapy plus ipilimumab. These receptor sequences come from a human donor with non-small cell lung cancer whose response to radiotherapy plus ipilimumab could not be evaluated.

This clone was counted between two and nine times. The chain carries TRBV19 and TRBJ2-6; D is uncertain. The V end lost 9 bases, the J end lost 0 bases, and 6 bases lay between the germline ends. The germline V gene has CDR1 LNHDA and CDR2 SQIVND (reference sequence). This CDR3 contains 13 residues. CDR3 coding DNA: TGTGCCAGCGTTAACTCTGGGGCCAACGTCCTGACTTTC. It is translated as CASVNSGANVLTF.

The genes are TRBV19 and TRBJ2-1; 7 bases agree with TRBD2. The CDR3 sequence is 15 residues long. V lost 3 bases, J lost 0 bases, and 2 bases stayed unmatched. The germline gives CDR1 LNHDA, CDR2 SQIVND (reference sequence). This chain's CDR3 is CASSILADSYNEQFF. CDR3 DNA: TGTGCCAGTAGTATTCTAGCGGACTCCTACAATGAGCAGTTCTTC.

V and J are TRBV6-5 and TRBJ2-7; 8 positions match TRBD2. The CDR3 runs to 14 residues. With 2 bases clipped from V and 3 bases from J, the junction kept 3 bases outside the gene matches. CDR1 is MNHEY and CDR2 is SVGAGI in the germline V gene. The DNA for the CDR3 is TGTGCCAGCAGTTACAGTCTAGCGGGCTACGAGCAGTACTTC. Translation gives CASSYSLAGYEQYF.

The chain employs TRBV4-1 and TRBJ2-7; no clear D gene. Germline V CDR1 and CDR2: MGHRA, YSYEKL. The CDR3 is 13 residues long. Between the trimmed V and J ends, which lost 1 base and 3 bases, there was a span of 7 bases. In nucleotides, the CDR3 is TGCGCCAGCAGCCAAGGGGCCGGCTACGAGCAGTACTTC. It specifies CASSQGAGYEQYF.

The chain employs TRBV5-1 and TRBJ1-1; 7 bases are a match to TRBD1. The J segment lost 4 bases and the V segment lost 4 bases, leaving 4 bases of the junction unmatched. CDR3 length equals 13 residues. The germline CDR1 and CDR2 sequences are SGHRS and YFSETQ. The CDR3 loop is CASSRDSITEAFF. Here the CDR3 DNA reads TGCGCCAGCAGCAGGGACAGTATCACTGAAGCTTTCTTT. Filled out from reference TRBV5-1 and TRBJ1-1, the complete variable domain reads KAGVTQTPRYLIKTRGQQVTLSCSPISGHRSVSWYQQTPGQGLQFLFEYFSETQRNKGNFPGRFSGRQFSNSRSEMNVSTLELGDSALYLCASSRDSITEAFFGQGTRLTVV.

DNA of the CDR3: TGTGCCAGCTCACCACCGACCCTAGCGGGGGCACACCCCCCCGGGCCGTACTTC. Translated, it gives CASSPPTLAGAHPPGPYF. The chain links TRBV18 to TRBJ2-5; 10 bases are a match to TRBD2. The CDR3 has 18 residues. V lost 0 bases and J lost 13; bases outside the gene matches: 20. CDR1 and CDR2 from the germline V gene are KGHSH and LQKENI.

The chain carries TRBV6-1 and TRBJ2-2, with D perhaps matching TRBD1 (5 bases). Deletions cut 6 bases from V and 6 bases from J, with 11 bases between. Germline CDR1 reads MNHNS; CDR2 reads SASEGT. This CDR3 spans 13 amino acids. DNA of the CDR3: TGTGCCAGCAGAGACACAGGCGCCGGGGAGCTGTTTTTT. It codes for CASRDTGAGELFF.

The rearrangement links TRBV11-2 to TRBJ2-5, with 10 bases aligning to TRBD1. The J call may be in error: the DNA end matches TRBJ2-7 better. Germline lookup yields CDR1 SGHAT and CDR2 FQNNGV. The CDR3 loop spans 15 amino acids. The CDR3 loop is CASSRDRGISYEQYF. The CDR3 DNA reads TGTGCCAGCAGCCGGGACAGGGGCATCTCCTACGAGCAGTACTTC.

The chain employs TRBV7-9 and TRBJ2-3; 7 bases are a match to TRBD2. This CDR3 spans 14 amino acids. Germline assignment: CDR1 SEHNR and CDR2 FQNEAQ (reference sequence). J was trimmed by 0 bases and V by 5 bases; bases with no gene match: 2. The CDR3 DNA follows: TGTGCCAGCAGCGGAGCGGGGAGCACAGATACGCAGTATTTT. Its translation is CASSGAGSTDTQYF.

A note on this clone: The junction differs from germline at one of its ends, possibly a read error. The chain links TRBV7-8 to TRBJ1-1; D may be TRBD1 (6 bases). Germline values: CDR1 SGHVS, CDR2 FQNEAQ. This CDR3 region has 16 residues. This CDR3 is CASRLDRLHMNTEAFF. The DNA of the CDR3 is TGTGCCAGCAGGTTAGACAGGCTTCATATGAACACTGAAGCTTTCTTT. Looking up the rest from reference TRBV7-8 and TRBJ1-1 gives the full variable domain: GAGVSQSPRYKVAKRGQDVALRCDPISGHVSLFWYQQALGQGPEFLTYFQNEAQLDKSGLPSDRFFAERPEGSVSTLKIQRTQQEDSAVYLCASRLDRLHMNTEAFFGQGTRLTVV.